Presented here are 21 T cell receptor beta chains from one specimen sequenced in a study of blood T cell repertoires in COVID-19. Profiling relied on immunoSEQ multiplex PCR, and the TCRdb table lists in-frame clones only, not all of them. Among fewer than 200,000 clones listed, roughly 81% were seen once. Sequenced sample: peripheral blood. These receptors all stem from a woman older than 75 with COVID-19, enrolled during active disease.

The rearrangement links TRBV27 to TRBJ2-6, with 7 bases matching TRBD2. J lost 4 bases, V lost 5 bases, and 5 bases had no gene match. The CDR3 contains 15 residues. CDR1 and CDR2 from the germline V gene are MNHEY and SMNVEV (reference sequence). CDR3 sequence (DNA): TGTGCCAGCAGTCTGGGAGGGCCCGGGGCCAACGTCCTGACTTTC. It is translated as CASSLGGPGANVLTF. The full variable domain, in which reference TRBV27 and TRBJ2-6 provide the parts outside the CDR3, is EAQVTQNPRYLITVTGKKLTVTCSQNMNHEYMSWYRQDPGLGLRQIYYSMNVEVTDKGDVPEGYKVSRKEKRNFPLILESPSPNQTSLYFCASSLGGPGANVLTFGAGSRLTVL.

This clone has just one count. The chain is built from TRBV7-9 and TRBJ2-5; the match to TRBD1 covers 7 bases. Germline V CDR1 and CDR2: SEHNR, FQNEAQ (reference sequence). There are 14 residues in the CDR3. V gave up 5 bases and J gave up 5 bases; unmatched junction bases: 8. CDR3 sequence reads: CASSIRQGGETQYF. CDR3 DNA sequence: TGTGCCAGCAGCATACGACAGGGTGGGGAGACCCAGTACTTC.

This chain joins TRBV6-5 and TRBJ2-2; D call uncertain. V was pared by 1 base and J by 4 bases, with 7 bases between. This CDR3 region has 14 residues. CDR1 is MNHEY and CDR2 is SVGAGI in the germline V gene. CDR3 nucleotides: TGTGCCAGCAGTTACTTTTCGGGCACCGGGGAGCTGTTTTTT. It encodes CASSYFSGTGELFF.

The DNA of the CDR3 is TGTGCCTGGAGGGACAGCTACGAGCAGTACTTC. Its protein product is CAWRDSYEQYF. The chain joins TRBV30 to TRBJ2-7; D perhaps matches TRBD1 (6 bases). V was pared by 3 bases and J by 3 bases, with 6 bases between. The CDR3 length is 11 residues. Germline assignment: CDR1 GTSNPN and CDR2 SVGIG (reference sequence). Supplemented by reference TRBV30 and TRBJ2-7, the full variable domain reads SQTIHQWPATLVQPVGSPLSLECTVEGTSNPNLYWYRQAAGRGLQLLFYSVGIGQISSEVPQNLSASRPQDRQFILSSKKLLLSDSGFYLCAWRDSYEQYFGPGTRLTVT.

This rearrangement joins TRBV5-1 to TRBJ2-5; D gene uncertain. Between the trimmed V and J ends, which lost 0 bases and 3 bases, there was a span of 3 bases. This CDR3 is 12 amino acids long. Germline V lookup: CDR1 SGHRS, CDR2 YFSETQ. In DNA form, the CDR3 reads TGCGCCAGCAGCTTGGCAAAAGAGACCCAGTACTTC. It encodes CASSLAKETQYF.

The V gene is TRBV2, the J gene TRBJ2-4; weak D call: TRBD1 (6 bases). Germline loops: CDR1 SNHLY, CDR2 FYNNEI. This CDR3 contains 14 residues. V lost 8 bases and J 3 bases, leaving 14 bases between the germline ends. The CDR3 protein is CASFRGGIKNIQYF. In DNA form, the CDR3 reads TGTGCCAGCTTCAGGGGCGGTATCAAAAACATTCAGTACTTC.

V and J are TRBV4-3 and TRBJ1-2, with D perhaps TRBD1 (6 bases). The CDR3 runs 17 residues. The V end lost 4 bases, the J end lost 1 base, and 19 bases lay between the germline ends. CDR1 is LGHNA, CDR2 YSLEER, per germline. In DNA form, the CDR3 reads TGCGCCAGCAGCCCGTCGGACAGCGTAAAATTTAACTATGGCTACACCTTC. Amino acid sequence: CASSPSDSVKFNYGYTF.

This chain joins TRBV7-3 and TRBJ1-2, with 8 bases identical to TRBD1. Germline V gene data show CDR1 as SGHTA and CDR2 as FQGTGA. The CDR3 length is 13 residues. Trimming cost V 3 bases and J 6 bases; bases outside gene matches: 3. The CDR3 here is CASSFAGGNGYTF. CDR3 nucleotides: TGTGCCAGCAGCTTTGCAGGGGGCAATGGCTACACCTTC.

The chain joins TRBV9 to TRBJ2-1; no reliable D call. This CDR3 spans 15 amino acids. The germline V gene encodes CDR1 SGDLS and CDR2 YYNGEE. V was pared by 4 bases and J by 0 bases, with 11 bases between. CDR3 residues: CASSPGLSSYNEQFF. The CDR3 coding sequence is TGTGCCAGCAGCCCTGGGCTAAGCTCCTACAATGAGCAGTTCTTC.

In its sample, this clone was seen once. The chain couples TRBV28 to TRBJ1-5; no definite D call. Trimming took 6 bases from V and 2 from J, leaving 14 bases between them. This CDR3 has 15 residues. Germline assignment: CDR1 MDHEN and CDR2 SYDVKM. CDR3 DNA: TGTGCCAGCAGCCCGGACGGAGGAGGCAATCAGCCCCAGCATTTT. It is translated as CASSPDGGGNQPQHF.

The CDR3 DNA follows: TGCGCCAGCAGCCGGACAGGGAACACTAATGAAAAACTGTTTTTT. This gives the protein CASSRTGNTNEKLFF. The chain links TRBV5-1 to TRBJ1-4; 8 nucleotides match TRBD1. This CDR3 has 15 amino acids. V lost 4 bases to trimming and J lost 2 bases; unmatched junction nucleotides: 4. Per germline, CDR1 SGHRS and CDR2 YFSETQ.

In DNA, the CDR3 is TGTGCCAGCAGGCTAGCGGGAGAGGTCTACGAGCAGTACTTC. Protein product: CASRLAGEVYEQYF. This chain connects TRBV7-2 to TRBJ2-7, with 10 nucleotides matching TRBD2. V lost 6 bases to trimming and J lost 3 bases; unmatched junction nucleotides: 5. CDR3 length equals 14 residues. Germline-derived CDR1 and CDR2 are SGHTA and FQGNSA.

The chain employs TRBV28 and TRBJ1-5; TRBD1 matches at 8 bases. Germline CDR1 and CDR2: MDHEN and SYDVKM. This CDR3 spans 16 amino acids. Unmatched junction bases numbered 14, after V lost 6 bases and J lost 7 bases. The CDR3 region has the DNA TGTGCCAGCAGCTACAGGGGGGGAGGGACAGGACAGCCCCAGCATTTT. It yields the protein CASSYRGGGTGQPQHF.

V and J are TRBV3-1 (or the pseudogene TRBV3-2) and TRBJ1-2, with 8 bases matching TRBD1. This CDR3 is built from 14 residues. Germline V CDR1 and CDR2: LGHDT, YNNKEL (reference sequence). V lost 2 bases, J lost 4 bases, and 3 bases stayed unmatched. The CDR3 reads CASSQFTGGYGYTF. CDR3 sequence (DNA): TGTGCCAGCAGCCAATTTACAGGGGGCTATGGCTACACCTTC.

This clone was counted a few times. The V call is TRBV13, the J call TRBJ2-1, with 7 bases identical to TRBD2. The CDR3 covers 15 residues. Germline lookup yields CDR1 PRHDT and CDR2 FYEKMQ (reference sequence). J lost 3 bases, V lost 0 bases, and 2 bases had no gene match. The CDR3 DNA follows: TGTGCCAGCAGCTTAGGTGGCGGGAGCTACAATGAGCAGTTCTTC. Amino acid sequence: CASSLGGGSYNEQFF.

The J gene is TRBJ1-1, the V gene TRBV6-1, with TRBD1 identical over 8 bases. Germline lookup yields CDR1 MNHNS and CDR2 SASEGT. Trimming removed 1 base from V and 5 bases from J; junction bases left unmatched: 6. The CDR3 is 15 amino acids. The CDR3 sequence is CASSEGTGWGTEAFF. The CDR3 coding sequence is TGTGCCAGCAGTGAAGGGACAGGGTGGGGAACTGAAGCTTTCTTT.

The rearrangement links TRBV5-6 to TRBJ1-1, with no clear D. V shed 4 bases and J shed 4 bases, with 11 bases lying between them. The CDR3 runs 13 residues. Germline loops: CDR1 SGHDT, CDR2 YYEEEE. The CDR3 sequence: CASSDGGSTEAFF. The CDR3 DNA sequence: TGTGCCAGCAGCGACGGAGGGAGCACTGAAGCTTTCTTT.

This clone was seen just once. The genes are TRBV7-9 and TRBJ2-2, with 10 nucleotides matching TRBD1. The junction had 7 bases not matched to a gene; V was cut back by 9 bases and J by 0 bases. Germline CDR1 SEHNR, CDR2 FQNEAQ (reference sequence). The CDR3 is made up of 16 amino acids. This CDR3 is CASEPGQGSNTGELFF. The CDR3 coding sequence is TGTGCCAGTGAACCGGGACAGGGGTCGAACACCGGGGAGCTGTTTTTT.

This clone was found once. The chain joins TRBV7-8 to TRBJ1-5; D is ambiguous. The germline CDR1 and CDR2 sequences are SGHVS and FQNEAQ. The germline V and J ends were trimmed by 5 bases and 0 bases, with 5 bases remaining between them. The CDR3 contains 13 residues. CDR3 amino acids: CASSLNSNQPQHF. CDR3 sequence (DNA): TGTGCCAGCAGCCTCAATAGCAATCAGCCCCAGCATTTT.

This clone appeared a single time. The genes are TRBV7-2 and TRBJ2-2; 11 positions agree with TRBD2. The germline V gene has CDR1 SGHTA and CDR2 FQGNSA. Trimming cost V 1 base and J 0 bases; bases outside gene matches: 1. This CDR3 spans 17 amino acids. For the CDR3, the DNA is TGTGCCAGCAGCTTAGAACTAGCGGGGGCGAACACCGGGGAGCTGTTTTTT. It yields the protein CASSLELAGANTGELFF.

The V gene is TRBV27, the J gene TRBJ2-1, with D uncertain. Germline V gives CDR1 MNHEY, CDR2 SMNVEV (reference sequence). The ends were cut back, 1 base at V and 10 bases at J, with 11 bases in the middle. This CDR3 contains 13 residues. This CDR3 reads CASSLFGAREQFF. The CDR3, as DNA: TGTGCCAGCAGTTTATTTGGCGCCAGGGAGCAGTTCTTC.